One and the same sample provided the 18 T cell receptor beta chains below, sequenced in a study of read filtering for tumor transcriptome and immune sequencing. From 300 to 450 ng of RNA, a library with molecular barcoded alpha/delta and beta/gamma adaptors was made. TCRdb passed the reads through MiXCR, listing each CDR3 protein once. The data contain around 48,000 distinct CDR3 sequences, approximately 19% of them seen just once; the ten biggest clones take up roughly 15%. The sequencing sample was made of a population of CD138-negative cells sorted from bone marrow. Receptor source: a donor at least 40 years old with multiple myeloma.

This clonotype was picked up many times. The chain employs TRBV28 and TRBJ2-5; TRBD1 or TRBD2 may be the D gene (5 bases each). The CDR3 extends over 14 amino acids. Trimming stripped 3 bases from V and 4 bases from J, with 12 bases between. Per the germline V gene, CDR1 is MDHEN and CDR2 is SYDVKM. This CDR3 reads CASSFWGSVETQYF. The CDR3 bases are TGTGCCAGCAGTTTCTGGGGGAGCGTAGAGACCCAGTACTTC.

This clonotype showed up just a few times. The chain is built from TRBV5-4 and TRBJ2-1; no reliable D call. The CDR3 runs to 16 residues. The ends were cut back, 4 bases at V and 6 bases at J, with 20 bases in the middle. Germline loops: CDR1 SGHNT, CDR2 YYREEE (reference sequence). The CDR3 sequence: CASSPPGRNPLNEQFF. The CDR3 nucleotides read TGTGCCAGCAGCCCCCCTGGGCGGAACCCCCTCAATGAGCAGTTCTTC. Full variable domain (outside the CDR3, taken from reference TRBV5-4 and TRBJ2-1): ETGVTQSPTHLIKTRGQQVTLRCSSQSGHNTVSWYQQALGQGPQFIFQYYREEENGRGNFPPRFSGLQFPNYSSELNVNALELDDSALYLCASSPPGRNPLNEQFFGPGTRLTVL.

In its sample, this clonotype was seen a few times. V is TRBV20-1 and J is TRBJ2-1; perhaps TRBD2 as D (6 bases). This CDR3 has 16 residues. Germline lookup yields CDR1 DFQATT and CDR2 SNEGSKA (reference sequence). Deletions cut 5 bases from V and 0 bases from J, with 17 bases between. In DNA, the CDR3 is TGCAGTGCTGTTAGGTCGGGACTCGCCTCCTACAATGAGCAGTTCTTC. Translation gives CSAVRSGLASYNEQFF.

By its share, this clonotype is medium-sized. This chain connects TRBV9 to TRBJ2-1; TRBD2 is a possible D gene (5 bases). V lost 0 bases, J lost 8 bases, and 6 bases lay in between. This CDR3 contains 12 residues. Germline V CDR1 and CDR2: SGDLS, YYNGEE. The CDR3 DNA is TGTGCCAGCAGCGTAGCGGGATATGAGCAGTTCTTC. This gives the protein CASSVAGYEQFF.

This chain links TRBV7-2 with TRBJ2-7; a possible D gene is TRBD2 (5 bases). V was clipped by 1 base and J by 2 bases, with 15 bases between them. The germline CDR1 and CDR2 sequences are SGHTA and FQGNSA. The CDR3 extends over 16 amino acids. Written as DNA, the CDR3 is TGTGCCAGCAGCTTAGGCCCGGGGATAAACCCCTACGAGCAGTACTTC. This encodes CASSLGPGINPYEQYF.

This clonotype came up many times. The V call is TRBV20-1, the J call TRBJ1-2; 7 nucleotides agree with TRBD1. The CDR3 has 14 residues. With 6 bases clipped from V and 0 bases from J, the junction kept 7 bases outside the gene matches. Looked up from germline, CDR1 is DFQATT and CDR2 is SNEGSKA (reference sequence). The CDR3 DNA reads TGCAGTGCCCTAGGTACAGGGGCTAACTATGGCTACACCTTC. Translating gives CSALGTGANYGYTF.

This clonotype has a count of ten or more. The chain has TRBV20-1 and TRBJ2-7, with TRBD2 matching 11 bases. The germline V gene encodes CDR1 DFQATT and CDR2 SNEGSKA (reference sequence). V was clipped by 5 bases and J by 6 bases; unmatched bases: 9. This CDR3 is 14 amino acids long. The CDR3 bases are TGCAGTGCTCTGGATAGCGGGAGGGCTGGCGAGCAGTACTTC. Its translation: CSALDSGRAGEQYF.

This clonotype occurred many times. The chain employs TRBV29-1 and TRBJ2-4, with unresolved D. The CDR3 contains 11 residues. Trimming shortened V by 3 bases and J by 8 bases, and 8 bases separated the two germline ends. Per germline, CDR1 SQVTM and CDR2 ANQGSEA. CDR3 sequence: CSVDERDIQYF. The CDR3 bases are TGCAGCGTTGATGAAAGGGACATTCAGTACTTC.

This clonotype was seen repeatedly, ten times or more. V and J are TRBV24-1 and TRBJ2-2; D remains unclear. The CDR3 covers 14 residues. The germline V and J ends were trimmed by 3 bases and 4 bases, with 8 bases remaining between them. Germline loops: CDR1 KGHDR, CDR2 SFDVKD. CDR3 amino acids: CATSDTRTTGELFF. DNA of the CDR3: TGTGCCACCAGTGATACCAGGACCACCGGGGAGCTGTTTTTT.

This clonotype has at least ten counts. This chain joins TRBV6-1 and TRBJ2-3, with 7 nucleotides matching TRBD2. CDR3 length: 16 amino acids. Unmatched junction bases numbered 9, after V lost 0 bases and J lost 6 bases. Germline V CDR1 and CDR2: MNHNS, SASEGT. CDR3 sequence: CASSEARLAYGDTQYF. CDR3 in DNA: TGTGCCAGCAGTGAAGCACGACTAGCTTACGGGGATACGCAGTATTTT.

In regard to this clonotype: A much larger clonotype is one base distant, so this may be a read error. The CDR3 loop is CSVIAQGTETFF. As DNA, the CDR3 is TGCAGCGTCATAGCACAGGGGACTGAAACTTTCTTT. This rearrangement joins TRBV29-1 to TRBJ1-1; 7 bases are shared with TRBD1. The CDR3 has 12 residues. Germline V gene sequence: CDR1 SQVTM, CDR2 ANQGSEA.

Relative to its sample, this clonotype is large. One junction end disagrees with the germline gene, perhaps due to a read error. This chain links TRBV4-1 with TRBJ2-1; the match to TRBD2 covers 9 bases. CDR3 length: 19 residues. Germline V CDR1 and CDR2: MGHRA, YSYEKL. The CDR3 sequence: CASSQGLDLAGLSYNEQFF. CDR3 DNA: TGTGCCAGCAGCCAGGGCCTCGACCTAGCGGGACTCTCCTACAATGAGCAGTTCTTC.

This clonotype has a count of ten or more. V is TRBV24-1 and J is TRBJ2-4, with 9 positions matching TRBD2. The CDR3 length is 16 residues. Germline loops: CDR1 KGHDR, CDR2 SFDVKD. V was clipped by 4 bases and J by 6 bases; unmatched bases: 9. The DNA of the CDR3 is TGTGCCACCAGTGACCCCTCTAGCGGGATAGGAAACATTCAGTACTTC. Translation gives CATSDPSSGIGNIQYF.

The count of this clonotype is one. A much larger clone sits a single nucleotide away, making a read error possible. The chain links TRBV6-2 or TRBV6-3 to TRBJ2-3; D unresolved. V dropped 4 bases and J dropped 9 bases, with 8 bases sitting between them. CDR1 and CDR2 from the germline V gene are MNHEY and SVGEGT. The length of the CDR3 is 11 residues. CDR3 sequence reads: CASSSRTTQYF. The CDR3 nucleotides read TGTGCCAGCAGTTCCAGGACCACGCAGTATTTT.

On this clonotype: A much larger clone is a single base away; this may be a read error. The rearrangement links TRBV27 to TRBJ1-5; 9 bases fit TRBD1. The CDR3 covers 16 residues. V was clipped by 6 bases and J by 6 bases; unmatched bases: 12. Germline CDR1 MNHEY, CDR2 SMNVEV (reference sequence). The CDR3 here is CASSSVQGARGQPQHF. In DNA, the CDR3 is TGTGCCAGCAGCTCCGTACAGGGGGCGCGGGGTCAGCCCCAGCATTTT.

Ten or more counts support this clonotype. The rearrangement joins TRBV27 to TRBJ1-1; weak D call: TRBD1 (6 bases). The V gene's germline CDR1 is MNHEY and CDR2 SMNVEV (reference sequence). Between the trimmed V and J ends, which lost 3 bases and 0 bases, there was a span of 20 bases. The CDR3 totals 18 residues. The chain's CDR3 is CASSLYRAQGILNTEAFF. For the CDR3, the DNA is TGTGCCAGCAGTTTGTACAGGGCCCAGGGGATATTGAACACTGAAGCTTTCTTT.

At least ten counts were recorded for this clonotype. This chain connects TRBV29-1 to TRBJ1-2; 7 bases are a match to TRBD1. The CDR3 totals 13 residues. V lost 4 bases to trimming and J lost 4 bases; unmatched junction nucleotides: 6. The V gene's germline CDR1 is SQVTM and CDR2 ANQGSEA. The CDR3 region is CSVAARDSYGYTF. The CDR3 DNA reads TGCAGCGTTGCAGCCCGGGACAGCTATGGCTACACCTTC.

This clonotype was seen many times. V usage is TRBV20-1 and J usage is TRBJ2-6; D ambiguous. The V gene's germline CDR1 is DFQATT and CDR2 SNEGSKA (reference sequence). The ends were cut back, 5 bases at V and 4 bases at J, with 6 bases in the middle. The CDR3 contains 12 residues. CDR3 loop: CSALGGANVLTF. The DNA for the CDR3 is TGCAGTGCTCTTGGCGGGGCCAACGTCCTGACTTTC.